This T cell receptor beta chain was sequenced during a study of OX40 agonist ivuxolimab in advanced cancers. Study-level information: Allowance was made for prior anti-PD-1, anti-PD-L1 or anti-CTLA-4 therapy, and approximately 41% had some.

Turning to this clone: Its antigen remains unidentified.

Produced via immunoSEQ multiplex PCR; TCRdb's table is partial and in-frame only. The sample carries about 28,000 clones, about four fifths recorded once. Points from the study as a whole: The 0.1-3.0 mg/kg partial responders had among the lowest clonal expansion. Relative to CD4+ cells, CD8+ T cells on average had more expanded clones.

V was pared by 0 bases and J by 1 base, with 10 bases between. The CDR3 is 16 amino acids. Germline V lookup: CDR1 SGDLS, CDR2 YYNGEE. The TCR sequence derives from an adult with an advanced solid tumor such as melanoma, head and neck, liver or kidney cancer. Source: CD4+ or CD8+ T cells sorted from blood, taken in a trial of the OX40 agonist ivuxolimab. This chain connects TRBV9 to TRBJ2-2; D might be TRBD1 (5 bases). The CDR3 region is CASSVAPTENTGELFF. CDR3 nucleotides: TGTGCCAGCAGCGTAGCCCCGACAGAGAACACCGGGGAGCTGTTTTTT.